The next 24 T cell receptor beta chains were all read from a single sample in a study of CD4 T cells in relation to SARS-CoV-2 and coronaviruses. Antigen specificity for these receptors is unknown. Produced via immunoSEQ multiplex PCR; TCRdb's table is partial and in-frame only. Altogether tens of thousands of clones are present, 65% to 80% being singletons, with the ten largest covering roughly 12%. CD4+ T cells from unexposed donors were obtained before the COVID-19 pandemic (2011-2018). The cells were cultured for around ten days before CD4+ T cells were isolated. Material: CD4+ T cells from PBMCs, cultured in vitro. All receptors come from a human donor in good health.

The chain's CDR3 is CASSPLDGYTF. The CDR3 DNA sequence: TGTGCCAGCAGTCCCTTAGATGGCTACACCTTC. The chain couples TRBV12-3 or TRBV12-4 to TRBJ1-2; D not certain. Trimming left V 5 bases short and J 6 bases short, with 7 bases between. The CDR3 sequence is 11 residues long.

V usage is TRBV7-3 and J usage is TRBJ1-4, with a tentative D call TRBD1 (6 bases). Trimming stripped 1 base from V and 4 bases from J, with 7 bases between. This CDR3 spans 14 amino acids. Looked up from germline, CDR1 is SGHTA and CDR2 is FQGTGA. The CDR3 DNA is TGTGCCAGCAGCTTAAGGGGACATAATGAAAAACTGTTTTTT. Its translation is CASSLRGHNEKLFF. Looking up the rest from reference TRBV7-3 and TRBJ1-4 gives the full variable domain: GAGVSQTPSNKVTEKGKYVELRCDPISGHTALYWYRQSLGQGPEFLIYFQGTGAADDSGLPNDRFFAVRPEGSVSTLKIQRTERGDSAVYLCASSLRGHNEKLFFGSGTQLSVL.

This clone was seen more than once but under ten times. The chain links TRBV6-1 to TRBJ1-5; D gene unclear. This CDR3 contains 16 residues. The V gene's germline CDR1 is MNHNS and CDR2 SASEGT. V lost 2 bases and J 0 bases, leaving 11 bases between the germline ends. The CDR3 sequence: CASSEFRAASNQPQHF. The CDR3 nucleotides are TGTGCCAGCAGTGAATTTCGGGCAGCTAGCAATCAGCCCCAGCATTTT.

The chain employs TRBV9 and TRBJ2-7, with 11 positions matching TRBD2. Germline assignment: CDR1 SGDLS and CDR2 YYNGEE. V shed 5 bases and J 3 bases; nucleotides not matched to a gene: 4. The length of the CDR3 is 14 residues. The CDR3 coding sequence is TGTGCCAGCAGTCCCGGGACTAGCGGCTACGAGCAGTACTTC. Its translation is CASSPGTSGYEQYF.

Here the CDR3 DNA reads TGCGCCAGCAGCCGACAACCAGACAGGACTAGCACAGATACGCAGTATTTT. Its protein product is CASSRQPDRTSTDTQYF. The chain combines TRBV4-1 with TRBJ2-3; perhaps TRBD1 as D (6 bases). Germline V gives CDR1 MGHRA, CDR2 YSYEKL. This CDR3 contains 17 residues. Trimming stripped 4 bases from V and 0 bases from J, with 17 bases between.

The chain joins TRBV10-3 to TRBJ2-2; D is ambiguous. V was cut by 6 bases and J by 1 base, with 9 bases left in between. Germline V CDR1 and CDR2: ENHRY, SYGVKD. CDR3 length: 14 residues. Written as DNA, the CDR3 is TGTGCCATCAGACCAGACTTGAACACCGGGGAGCTGTTTTTT. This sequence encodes CAIRPDLNTGELFF.

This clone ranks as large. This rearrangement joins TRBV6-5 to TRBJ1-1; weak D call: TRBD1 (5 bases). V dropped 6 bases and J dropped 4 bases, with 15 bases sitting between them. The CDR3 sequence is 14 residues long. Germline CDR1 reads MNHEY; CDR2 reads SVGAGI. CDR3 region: CASRSPPGGTEAFF. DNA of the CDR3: TGTGCCAGCAGGTCACCTCCGGGGGGCACTGAAGCTTTCTTT.

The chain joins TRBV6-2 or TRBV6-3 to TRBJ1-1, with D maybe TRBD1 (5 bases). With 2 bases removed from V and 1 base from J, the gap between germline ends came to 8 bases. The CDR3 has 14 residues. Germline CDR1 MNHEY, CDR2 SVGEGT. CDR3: CASSYRGANTEAFF. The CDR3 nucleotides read TGTGCCAGCAGTTACCGGGGCGCGAACACTGAAGCTTTCTTT.

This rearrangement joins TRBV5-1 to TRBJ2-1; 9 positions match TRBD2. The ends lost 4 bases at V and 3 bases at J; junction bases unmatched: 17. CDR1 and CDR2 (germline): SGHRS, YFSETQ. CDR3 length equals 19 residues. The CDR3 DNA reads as TGCGCCAGCAGCGCCGCCTTTATTGCGGGAGGGCCCCGCTACAATGAGCAGTTCTTC. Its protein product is CASSAAFIAGGPRYNEQFF. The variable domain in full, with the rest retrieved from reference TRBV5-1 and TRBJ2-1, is KAGVTQTPRYLIKTRGQQVTLSCSPISGHRSVSWYQQTPGQGLQFLFEYFSETQRNKGNFPGRFSGRQFSNSRSEMNVSTLELGDSALYLCASSAAFIAGGPRYNEQFFGPGTRLTVL.

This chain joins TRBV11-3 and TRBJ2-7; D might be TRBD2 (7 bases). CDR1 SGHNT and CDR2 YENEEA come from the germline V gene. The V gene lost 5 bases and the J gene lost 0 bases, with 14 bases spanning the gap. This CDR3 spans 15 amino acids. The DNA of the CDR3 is TGTGCCAGCAGCCGCGGGGGCGGTGGCTCCTACGAGCAGTACTTC. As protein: CASSRGGGGSYEQYF.

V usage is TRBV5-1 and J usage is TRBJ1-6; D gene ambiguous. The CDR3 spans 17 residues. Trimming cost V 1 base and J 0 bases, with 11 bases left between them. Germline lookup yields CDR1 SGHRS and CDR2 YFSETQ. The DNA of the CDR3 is TGCGCCAGCAGCTTGTTCTCTTTAAGCTCCTATAATTCACCCCTCCACTTT. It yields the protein CASSLFSLSSYNSPLHF. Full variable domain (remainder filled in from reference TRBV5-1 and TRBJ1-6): KAGVTQTPRYLIKTRGQQVTLSCSPISGHRSVSWYQQTPGQGLQFLFEYFSETQRNKGNFPGRFSGRQFSNSRSEMNVSTLELGDSALYLCASSLFSLSSYNSPLHFGNGTRLTVT.

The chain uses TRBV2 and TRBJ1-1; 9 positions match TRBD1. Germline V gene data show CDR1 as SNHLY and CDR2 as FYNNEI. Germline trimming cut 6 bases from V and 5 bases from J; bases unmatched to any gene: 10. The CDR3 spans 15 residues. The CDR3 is CASRDATGGKTEAFF. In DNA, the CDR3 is TGTGCCAGCAGAGATGCGACAGGGGGAAAAACTGAAGCTTTCTTT.

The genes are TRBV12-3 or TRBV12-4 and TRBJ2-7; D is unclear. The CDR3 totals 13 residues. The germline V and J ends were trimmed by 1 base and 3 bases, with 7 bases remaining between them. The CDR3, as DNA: TGTGCCAGCAGTTTAGGGGCGTACTACGAGCAGTACTTC. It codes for CASSLGAYYEQYF.

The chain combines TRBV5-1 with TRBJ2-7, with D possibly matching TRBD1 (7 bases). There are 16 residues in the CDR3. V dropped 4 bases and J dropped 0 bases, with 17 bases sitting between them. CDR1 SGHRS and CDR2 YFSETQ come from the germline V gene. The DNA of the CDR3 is TGCGCCAGCAGCCGCAGCCGGGGGACAGACTCCTACGAGCAGTACTTC. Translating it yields CASSRSRGTDSYEQYF.

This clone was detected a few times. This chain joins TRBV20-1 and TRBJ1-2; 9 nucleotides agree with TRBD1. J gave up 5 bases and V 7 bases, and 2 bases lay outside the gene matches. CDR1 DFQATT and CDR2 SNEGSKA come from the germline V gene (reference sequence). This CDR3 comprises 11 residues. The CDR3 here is CSVDRGYGYTF. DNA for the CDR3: TGCAGTGTAGACAGGGGGTATGGCTACACCTTC.

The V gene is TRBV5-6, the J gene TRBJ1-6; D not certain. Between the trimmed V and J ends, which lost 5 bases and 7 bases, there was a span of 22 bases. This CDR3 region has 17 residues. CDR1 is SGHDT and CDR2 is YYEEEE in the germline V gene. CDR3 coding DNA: TGTGCCAGCAGTCCCTCACCTGGGGAGAGGGTAAATTCACCCCTCCACTTT. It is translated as CASSPSPGERVNSPLHF.

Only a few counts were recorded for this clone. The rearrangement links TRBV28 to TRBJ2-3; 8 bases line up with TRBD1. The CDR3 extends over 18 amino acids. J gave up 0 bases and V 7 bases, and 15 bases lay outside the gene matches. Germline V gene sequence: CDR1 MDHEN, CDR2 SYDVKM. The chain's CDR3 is CASTRRIQGAGSTDTQYF. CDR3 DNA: TGTGCCAGCACCAGGAGAATTCAGGGGGCAGGAAGCACAGATACGCAGTATTTT.

Here the CDR3 reads CASSGGDRYNSPLHF. DNA of the CDR3: TGTGCCAGCAGCGGGGGGGACAGGTATAATTCACCCCTCCACTTT. This chain links TRBV27 with TRBJ1-6; 8 positions agree with TRBD1. J gave up 4 bases and V 6 bases, and 5 bases lay outside the gene matches. Germline loops: CDR1 MNHEY, CDR2 SMNVEV (reference sequence). There are 15 residues in the CDR3.

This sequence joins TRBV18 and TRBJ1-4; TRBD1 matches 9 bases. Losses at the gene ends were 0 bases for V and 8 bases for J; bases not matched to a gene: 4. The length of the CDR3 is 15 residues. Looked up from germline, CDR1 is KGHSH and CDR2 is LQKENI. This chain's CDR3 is CASSPPGQGWEKLFF. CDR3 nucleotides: TGTGCCAGCTCACCACCGGGACAGGGATGGGAAAAACTGTTTTTT.

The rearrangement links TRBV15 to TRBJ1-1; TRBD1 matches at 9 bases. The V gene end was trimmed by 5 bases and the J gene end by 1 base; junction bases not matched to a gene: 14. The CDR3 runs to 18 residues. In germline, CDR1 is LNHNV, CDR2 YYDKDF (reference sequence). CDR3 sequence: CATSDNTGGRGPNTEAFF. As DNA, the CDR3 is TGTGCCACCAGCGACAATACAGGGGGCAGGGGTCCGAACACTGAAGCTTTCTTT.

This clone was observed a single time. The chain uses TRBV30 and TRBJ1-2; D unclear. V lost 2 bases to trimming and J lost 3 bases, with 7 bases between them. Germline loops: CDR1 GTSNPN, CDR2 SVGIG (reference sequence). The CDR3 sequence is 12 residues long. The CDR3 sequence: CAWSNGDYGYTF. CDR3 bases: TGTGCCTGGAGTAACGGGGACTATGGCTACACCTTC.

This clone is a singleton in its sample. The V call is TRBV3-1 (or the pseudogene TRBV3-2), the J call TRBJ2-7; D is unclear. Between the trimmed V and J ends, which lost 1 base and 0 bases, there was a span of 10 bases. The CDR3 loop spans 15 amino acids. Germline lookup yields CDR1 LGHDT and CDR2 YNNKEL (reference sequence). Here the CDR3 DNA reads TGTGCCAGCAGCCAAGCGCGGACGGGCTCCTACGAGCAGTACTTC. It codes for CASSQARTGSYEQYF.

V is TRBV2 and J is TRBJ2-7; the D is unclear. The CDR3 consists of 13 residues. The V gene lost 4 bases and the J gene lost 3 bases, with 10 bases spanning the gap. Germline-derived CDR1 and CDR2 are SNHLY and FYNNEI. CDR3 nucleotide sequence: TGTGCCAGCAGTGGAAACATGATCTACGAGCAGTACTTC. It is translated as CASSGNMIYEQYF. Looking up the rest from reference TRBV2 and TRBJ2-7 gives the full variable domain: EPEVTQTPSHQVTQMGQEVILRCVPISNHLYFYWYRQILGQKVEFLVSFYNNEISEKSEIFDDQFSVERPDGSNFTLKIRSTKLEDSAMYFCASSGNMIYEQYFGPGTRLTVT.

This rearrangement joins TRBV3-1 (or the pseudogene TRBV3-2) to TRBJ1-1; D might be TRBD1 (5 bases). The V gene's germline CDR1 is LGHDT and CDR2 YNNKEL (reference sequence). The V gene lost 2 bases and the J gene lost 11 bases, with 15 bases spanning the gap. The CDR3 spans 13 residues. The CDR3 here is CASSQPGREGAFF. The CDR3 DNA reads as TGTGCCAGCAGCCAACCGGGCAGGGAAGGCGCTTTCTTT.